The source of this T cell receptor beta chain is a study of CD8 T cells in Susac syndrome. Regarding the study as a whole: The study's TCR sequencing and HLA analysis drew on a certain number of individuals. That number was acknowledged as relatively small.

Reverse transcription used about 0.45 to 1 ug RNA and random hexamers. Amplification of TCR beta CDR3 across 54 Vbeta and 13 Jbeta was performed with immunoSEQ multiplex PCR. TCRdb itself ran the immunoSEQ multiplex PCR reads through MiXCR, one entry per CDR3 protein. The sample includes 100,000 to 150,000 distinct CDR3 sequences, 94% seen only once; the top ten take approximately 0.12%. On this clonotype: Its antigen is as yet unknown.

Peripheral blood CD8+ and CD4+ T cells were profiled by TCR beta sequencing. TEMRA cells were enriched by FACS, and CD4+ and CD8+ T cells were negatively isolated. Material: CD4+ T cells from PBMCs. The receptor was isolated from a human donor with multiple sclerosis.

CDR3 nucleotides: TGTGCCAGCAGCCAAGGGTGGACTGAAGCTTTCTTT. Translated: CASSQGWTEAFF. The chain employs TRBV3-1 and TRBJ1-1; D not certain. This CDR3 comprises 12 residues. CDR1 and CDR2 (germline): LGHDT, YNNKEL (reference sequence). The V and J ends lost 1 base and 5 bases respectively, with 5 bases between them. Drawing the rest from reference TRBV3-1 and TRBJ1-1, the complete variable domain is DTAVSQTPKYLVTQMGNDKSIKCEQNLGHDTMYWYKQDSKKFLKIMFSYNNKELIINETVPNRFSPKSPDKAHLNLHINSLELGDSAVYFCASSQGWTEAFFGQGTRLTVV.